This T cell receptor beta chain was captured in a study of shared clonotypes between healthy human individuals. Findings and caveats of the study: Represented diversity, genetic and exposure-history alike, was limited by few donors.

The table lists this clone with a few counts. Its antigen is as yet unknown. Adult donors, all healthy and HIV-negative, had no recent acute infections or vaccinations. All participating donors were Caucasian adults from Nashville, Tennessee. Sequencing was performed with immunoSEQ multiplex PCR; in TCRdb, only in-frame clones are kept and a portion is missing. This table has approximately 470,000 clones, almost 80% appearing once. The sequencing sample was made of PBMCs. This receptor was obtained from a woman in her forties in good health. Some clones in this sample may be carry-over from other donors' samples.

The CDR3 region has the DNA TGTGCCAGCAGCCAAGATGGAAGGGGTGAAAAACTGTTTTTT. Its translation: CASSQDGRGEKLFF. The chain carries TRBV4-2 and TRBJ1-4, with D possibly TRBD1 on 5 matching bases. Germline V gene sequence: CDR1 LGHNA, CDR2 YNFKEQ. The CDR3 extends over 14 amino acids. Between the trimmed V and J ends, which lost 0 bases and 7 bases, there was a span of 9 bases.